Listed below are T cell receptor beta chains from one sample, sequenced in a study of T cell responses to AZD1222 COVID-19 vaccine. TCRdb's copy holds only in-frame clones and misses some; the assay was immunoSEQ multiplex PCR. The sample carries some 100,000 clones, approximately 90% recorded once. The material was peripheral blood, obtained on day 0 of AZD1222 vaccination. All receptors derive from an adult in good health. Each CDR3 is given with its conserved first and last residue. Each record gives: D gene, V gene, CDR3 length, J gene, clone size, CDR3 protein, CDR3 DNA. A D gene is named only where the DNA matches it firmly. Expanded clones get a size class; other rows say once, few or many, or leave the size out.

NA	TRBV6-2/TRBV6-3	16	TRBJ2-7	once	CASSYPPGWDSYEQYF	TGTGCCAGCAGTTACCCGCCCGGATGGGACTCCTACGAGCAGTACTTC
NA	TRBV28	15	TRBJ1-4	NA	CASSLEGGLREKLFF	TGTGCCAGCAGTCTCGAGGGGGGGCTAAGGGAAAAACTGTTTTTT
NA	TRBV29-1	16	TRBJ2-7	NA	CSAKSRDPIPHYEQYF	TGCAGCGCTAAGAGCCGGGACCCAATTCCCCACTACGAGCAGTACTTC
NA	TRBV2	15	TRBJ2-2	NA	CASSETRGPTGELFF	TGTGCCAGCAGTGAAACCAGGGGTCCCACCGGGGAGCTGTTTTTT
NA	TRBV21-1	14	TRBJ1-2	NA	CASSKVTEIYGYTF	TGTGCCAGCAGCAAAGTAACTGAGATCTATGGCTACACCTTC
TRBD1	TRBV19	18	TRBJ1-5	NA	CASSRPGQGLQGNQPQHF	TGTGCCAGTAGTAGACCGGGACAGGGTCTTCAGGGCAATCAGCCCCAGCATTTT
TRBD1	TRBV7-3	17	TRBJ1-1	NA	CASSPGQGRAGNTEAFF	TGTGCCAGCAGCCCGGGACAGGGTAGAGCAGGAAACACTGAAGCTTTCTTT
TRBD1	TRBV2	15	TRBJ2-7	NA	CASSEPGTAIYEQYF	TGTGCCAGCAGTGAGCCCGGGACAGCCATCTACGAGCAGTACTTC
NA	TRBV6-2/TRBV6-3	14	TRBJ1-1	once	CASSKSRKNTEAFF	TGTGCCAGCAGTAAATCCAGGAAGAACACTGAAGCTTTCTTT
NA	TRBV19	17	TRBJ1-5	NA	CASSIPPFRRRNQPQHF	TGTGCCAGTAGTATCCCTCCCTTTCGGCGGCGCAATCAGCCCCAGCATTTT
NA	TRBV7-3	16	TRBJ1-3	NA	CASSLGSGSSGNTIYF	TGTGCCAGCAGCCTAGGGTCAGGGAGCTCTGGAAACACCATATATTTT
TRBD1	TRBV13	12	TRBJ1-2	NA	CASSLAQGSYTF	TGTGCCAGCAGCTTAGCACAGGGGAGCTACACCTTC
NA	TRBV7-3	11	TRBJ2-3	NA	CASSEGDTQYF	TGTGCCAGCAGCGAAGGGGATACGCAGTATTTT
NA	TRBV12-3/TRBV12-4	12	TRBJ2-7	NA	CASSLGTSLPSF	TGTGCCAGCAGTTTAGGCACTTCCTTACCCTCCTTC
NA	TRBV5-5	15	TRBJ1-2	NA	CASNLQGPPHYGYTF	TGTGCCAGCAACCTGCAAGGGCCCCCCCACTATGGCTACACCTTC
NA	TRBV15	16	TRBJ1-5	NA	CATSRGGRVGNQPQHF	TGTGCCACCAGCAGAGGGGGCAGGGTGGGCAATCAGCCCCAGCATTTT
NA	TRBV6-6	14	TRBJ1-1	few	CASSWTLDNTEAFF	TGTGCCAGCAGTTGGACACTTGATAACACTGAAGCTTTCTTT
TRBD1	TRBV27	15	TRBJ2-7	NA	CASSPRDRNLYEQYF	TGTGCCAGCAGTCCCCGGGACAGAAATCTCTACGAGCAGTACTTC
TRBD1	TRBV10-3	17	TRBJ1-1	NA	CAISEPQRDRGVHEAFF	TGTGCCATCAGTGAGCCGCAAAGGGACAGGGGGGTACATGAAGCTTTCTTT
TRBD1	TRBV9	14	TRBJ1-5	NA	CASSVGTGNQPQHF	TGTGCCAGCAGCGTAGGGACAGGGAATCAGCCCCAGCATTTT
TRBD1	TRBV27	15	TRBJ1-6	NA	CASSPVDRDNSPLHF	TGTGCCAGCAGTCCAGTGGACAGGGATAATTCACCCCTCCACTTT
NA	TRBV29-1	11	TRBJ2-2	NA	CSVAGAGELFF	TGCAGCGTTGCAGGGGCCGGGGAGCTGTTTTTT
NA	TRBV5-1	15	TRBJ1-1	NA	CASPPRPEKNTEAFF	TGCGCCAGCCCCCCCAGGCCCGAAAAGAACACTGAAGCTTTCTTT
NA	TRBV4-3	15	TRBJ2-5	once	CASSQAPGGAETQYF	TGCGCCAGCAGCCAAGCTCCCGGAGGAGCGGAGACCCAGTACTTC
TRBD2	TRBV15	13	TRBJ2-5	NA	CATRRGYQETQYF	TGTGCCACCAGGCGGGGGTACCAAGAGACCCAGTACTTC
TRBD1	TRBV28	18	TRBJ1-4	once	CASRELYMGQGENEKLFF	TGTGCCAGCAGGGAATTGTACATGGGACAGGGGGAGAATGAAAAACTGTTTTTT
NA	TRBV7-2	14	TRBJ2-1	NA	CASSPGSDYNEQFF	TGTGCCAGCAGCCCGGGTTCGGACTACAATGAGCAGTTCTTC
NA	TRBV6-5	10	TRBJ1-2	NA	CASSWGGYTF	TGTGCCAGCAGTTGGGGTGGCTACACCTTC
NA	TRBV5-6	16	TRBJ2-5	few	CASSARGGGTQETQYF	TGTGCCAGCAGCGCGAGGGGCGGGGGCACCCAAGAGACCCAGTACTTC
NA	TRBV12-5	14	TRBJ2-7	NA	CASGLGTVTYEQYF	TGTGCTAGTGGTTTGGGGACGGTAACCTACGAGCAGTACTTC
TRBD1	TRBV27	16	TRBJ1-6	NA	CASSLSGGRGNSPLHF	TGTGCCAGCAGTTTATCAGGGGGCCGAGGGAATTCACCCCTCCACTTT
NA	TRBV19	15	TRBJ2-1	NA	CASSIFGGGINEQFF	TGTGCCAGTAGTATCTTCGGAGGGGGAATCAATGAGCAGTTCTTC
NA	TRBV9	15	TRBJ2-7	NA	CASSVDSASIYEQYF	TGTGCCAGCAGCGTAGATTCAGCGAGTATCTACGAGCAGTACTTC
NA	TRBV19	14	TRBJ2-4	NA	CASSYGTPKAIQYF	TGTGCCAGTAGTTACGGGACTCCCAAGGCCATTCAGTACTTC
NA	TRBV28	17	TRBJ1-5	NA	CASSFTNKWTADQPQHF	TGTGCCAGCAGTTTCACGAACAAGTGGACGGCGGATCAGCCCCAGCATTTT
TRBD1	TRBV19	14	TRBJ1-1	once	CASSILAGGSVAFF	TGTGCCAGTAGTATCTTGGCAGGGGGCTCGGTAGCTTTCTTT
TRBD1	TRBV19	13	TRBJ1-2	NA	CASSIDRGDGYTF	TGTGCCAGTAGTATTGACAGGGGCGATGGCTACACCTTC
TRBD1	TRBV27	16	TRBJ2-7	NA	CASSLRTGGASYEQYF	TGTGCCAGCAGTCTACGGACAGGGGGAGCCTCCTACGAGCAGTACTTC
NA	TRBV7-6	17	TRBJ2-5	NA	CASSPLWGGGDWETQYF	TGTGCCAGCAGCCCACTTTGGGGCGGGGGCGATTGGGAGACCCAGTACTTC
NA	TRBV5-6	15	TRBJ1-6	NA	CASSPRTVGHSPLHF	TGTGCCAGCAGCCCCAGGACAGTGGGCCATTCACCCCTCCACTTT
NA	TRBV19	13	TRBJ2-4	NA	CASSFLAKNIQYF	TGTGCCAGTAGTTTCCTCGCCAAAAACATTCAGTACTTC
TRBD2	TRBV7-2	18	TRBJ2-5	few	CASSLGLGLMGPQETQYF	TGTGCCAGCAGCTTGGGGTTGGGACTAATGGGTCCCCAAGAGACCCAGTACTTC
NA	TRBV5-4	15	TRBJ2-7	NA	CASSLVPDSGDEQYF	TGTGCCAGCAGCTTGGTTCCCGACTCGGGGGACGAGCAGTACTTC
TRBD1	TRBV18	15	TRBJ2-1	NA	CASSSRDSSYNEQFF	TGTGCCAGCTCGTCCCGGGACAGCTCCTACAATGAGCAGTTCTTC
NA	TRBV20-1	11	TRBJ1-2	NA	CSARVVYGYTF	TGCAGTGCCCGCGTGGTCTATGGCTACACCTTC
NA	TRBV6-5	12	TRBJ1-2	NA	CASSYGGNGYTF	TGTGCCAGCAGTTACGGGGGTAATGGCTACACCTTC
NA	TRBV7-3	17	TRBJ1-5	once	CASSYPDSDRSNQPQHF	TGTGCCAGCAGCTATCCCGACAGCGACAGGAGCAATCAGCCCCAGCATTTT
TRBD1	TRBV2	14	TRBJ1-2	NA	CASTVWGQGNGYTF	TGTGCCAGCACCGTTTGGGGACAGGGAAATGGCTACACCTTC
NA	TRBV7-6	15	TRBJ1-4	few	CASSSSARGDEKLFF	TGTGCCAGCAGCTCCTCGGCCAGGGGAGACGAAAAACTGTTTTTT
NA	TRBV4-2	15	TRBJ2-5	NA	CASSRRWGGEETQYF	TGTGCCAGCAGCAGACGCTGGGGCGGGGAAGAGACCCAGTACTTC
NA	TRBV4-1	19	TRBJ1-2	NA	CASSQEPLFGQGTNYGYTF	TGCGCCAGCAGCCAAGAACCCCTCTTCGGGCAGGGAACAAACTATGGCTACACCTTC
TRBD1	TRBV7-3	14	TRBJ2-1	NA	CASSTPDRVDEQFF	TGTGCCAGCAGCACCCCGGACAGGGTTGATGAGCAGTTCTTC
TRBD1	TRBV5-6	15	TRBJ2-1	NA	CASSFRGQGRNEQFF	TGTGCCAGCAGCTTTAGGGGACAGGGAAGGAATGAGCAGTTCTTC
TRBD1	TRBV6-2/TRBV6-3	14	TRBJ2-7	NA	CASSLTGEPYEQYF	TGTGCCAGCAGTTTGACAGGGGAGCCCTACGAGCAGTACTTC
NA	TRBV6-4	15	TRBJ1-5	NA	CASVMDSHTNQPQHF	TGTGCCAGCGTGATGGACAGCCATACCAATCAGCCCCAGCATTTT
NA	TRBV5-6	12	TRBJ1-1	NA	CASTEGNTEAFF	TGTGCCAGTACCGAGGGGAACACTGAAGCTTTCTTT
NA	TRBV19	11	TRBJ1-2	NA	CASTGLVGYTF	TGTGCCAGTACAGGGTTAGTTGGCTACACCTTC
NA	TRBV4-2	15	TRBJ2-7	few	CASSQETGAPVEQYF	TGTGCCAGCAGCCAAGAAACGGGGGCTCCCGTAGAGCAGTACTTC
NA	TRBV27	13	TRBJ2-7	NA	CASSLSGGNEQYF	TGTGCCAGCAGTTTATCAGGAGGGAACGAGCAGTACTTC